This entry describes one TCR beta chain. The CDR3 extends over 14 amino acids. The germline V and J ends were trimmed by 7 bases and 2 bases, with 12 bases remaining between them. The germline gives CDR1 MNHEY, CDR2 SVGAGI. The data derive from a study of blood T cell repertoires in COVID-19. Study in general: The United States, Italy and Spain provided the acute and convalescent COVID-19 samples. PBMCs, B-cell-depleted T cells, or T cells provided the cDNA or gDNA that made up the material.

In the original workflow: Nucleated cell number was recorded as an estimate derived from reference gene primer amplification. Using immunoSEQ multiplex PCR, the repertoire was profiled, and TCRdb retains in-frame clones only, with some absent. The V and J calls and clone size are taken from that table; D and trimming were inferred from the DNA. The sample records under 75,000 clones, roughly 84% being singletons. The sequenced sample was peripheral blood. The V gene is TRBV6-5, the J gene TRBJ1-5; tentatively, D is TRBD1 (5 bases). The TCR originated in a woman aged 70-85 years with acute or convalescent COVID-19. CDR3 sequence reads: CASKAGYGNQPQHF. The CDR3 nucleotides read TGTGCCAGCAAAGCAGGGTATGGCAATCAGCCCCAGCATTTT.